The T cell receptor beta chain under discussion was sequenced for a study of beta chain features in type 1 diabetes. Study at large: When patients were set against healthy donors, age, gender and cell yields were similar. Sorted cells numbering approximately 110,000,000 were examined across all samples.

The authors reverse transcribed all of the isolated RNA, so sequencing captured expressed TCRB transcripts. Naive, central memory and regulatory T cell samples came to a mean of approximately 3.6 million reads. Using immunoSEQ multiplex PCR, the repertoire was profiled, and TCRdb retains in-frame clones only, with some absent. In the table there are roughly 400,000 clones, more than 11% of which are singletons. This clone was seen more than once but under ten times. The receptor was derived from a young man in good health. What was sequenced was naive CD4+ T cells from blood.

The chain's CDR3 is CASSAKGDTQYF. The CDR3 region has the DNA TGTGCCAGCAGTGCGAAGGGAGATACGCAGTATTTT. The gene calls are TRBV2 and TRBJ2-3; D remains ambiguous. Deletions cut 4 bases from V and 5 bases from J, with 7 bases between. From germline, CDR1 is SNHLY and CDR2 FYNNEI. The CDR3 has 12 residues.